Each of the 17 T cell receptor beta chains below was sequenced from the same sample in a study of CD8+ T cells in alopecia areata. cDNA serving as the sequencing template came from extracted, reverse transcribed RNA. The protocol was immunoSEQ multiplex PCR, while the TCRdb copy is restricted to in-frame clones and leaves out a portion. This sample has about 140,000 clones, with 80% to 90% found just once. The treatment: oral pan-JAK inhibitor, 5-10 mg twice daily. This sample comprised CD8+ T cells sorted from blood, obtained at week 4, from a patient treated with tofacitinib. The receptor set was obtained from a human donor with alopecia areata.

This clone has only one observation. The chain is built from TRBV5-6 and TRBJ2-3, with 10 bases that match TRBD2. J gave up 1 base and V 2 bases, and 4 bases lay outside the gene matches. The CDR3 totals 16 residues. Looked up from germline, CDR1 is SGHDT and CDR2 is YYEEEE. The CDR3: CASSLPLAGGTDTQYF. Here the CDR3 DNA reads TGTGCCAGCAGCTTACCCCTAGCGGGGGGCACAGATACGCAGTATTTT.

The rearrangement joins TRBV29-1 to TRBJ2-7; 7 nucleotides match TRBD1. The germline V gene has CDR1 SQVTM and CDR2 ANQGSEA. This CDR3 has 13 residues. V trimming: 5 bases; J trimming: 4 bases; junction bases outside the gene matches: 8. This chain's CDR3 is CSVRGKGQYEQYF. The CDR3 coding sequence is TGCAGCGTTAGGGGGAAGGGACAGTACGAGCAGTACTTC.

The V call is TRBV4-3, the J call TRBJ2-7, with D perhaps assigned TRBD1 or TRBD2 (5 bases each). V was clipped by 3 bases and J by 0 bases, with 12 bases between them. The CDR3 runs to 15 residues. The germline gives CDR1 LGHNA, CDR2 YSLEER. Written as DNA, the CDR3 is TGCGCCAGCAGCCATACGGCTGGGGGCTCCTACGAGCAGTACTTC. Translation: CASSHTAGGSYEQYF.

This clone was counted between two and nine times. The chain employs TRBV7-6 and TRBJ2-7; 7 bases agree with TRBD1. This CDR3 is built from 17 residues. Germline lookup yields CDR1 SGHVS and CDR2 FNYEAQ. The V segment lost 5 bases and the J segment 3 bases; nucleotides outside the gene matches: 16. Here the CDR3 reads CASSPNPAGTAFYEQYF. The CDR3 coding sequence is TGTGCCAGCAGCCCAAACCCCGCCGGGACAGCTTTCTACGAGCAGTACTTC.

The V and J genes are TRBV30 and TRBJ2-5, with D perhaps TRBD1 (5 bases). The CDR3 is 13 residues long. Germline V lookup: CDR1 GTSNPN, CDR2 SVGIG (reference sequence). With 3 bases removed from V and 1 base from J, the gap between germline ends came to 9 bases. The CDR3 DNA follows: TGTGCCTGGAGCCGGACATTCCAAGAGACCCAGTACTTC. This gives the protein CAWSRTFQETQYF.

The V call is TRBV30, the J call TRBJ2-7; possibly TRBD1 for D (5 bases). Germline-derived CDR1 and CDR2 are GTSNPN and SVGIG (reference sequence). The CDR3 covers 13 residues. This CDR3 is CVLFPTDSYEQYF. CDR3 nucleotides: TGTGTTCTGTTCCCGACAGACTCCTACGAGCAGTACTTC.

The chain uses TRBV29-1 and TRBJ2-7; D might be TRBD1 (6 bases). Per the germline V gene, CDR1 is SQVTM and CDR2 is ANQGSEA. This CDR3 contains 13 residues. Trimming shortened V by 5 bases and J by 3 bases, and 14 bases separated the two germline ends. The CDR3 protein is CSVYADSYYEQYF. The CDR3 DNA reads TGCAGCGTTTACGCGGACAGTTACTACGAGCAGTACTTC.

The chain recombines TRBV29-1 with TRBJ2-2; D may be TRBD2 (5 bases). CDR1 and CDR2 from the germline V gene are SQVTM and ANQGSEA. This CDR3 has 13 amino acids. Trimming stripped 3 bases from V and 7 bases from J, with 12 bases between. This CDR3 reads CSVDEGVGGELFF. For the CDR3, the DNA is TGCAGCGTTGATGAGGGTGTCGGCGGGGAGCTGTTTTTT.

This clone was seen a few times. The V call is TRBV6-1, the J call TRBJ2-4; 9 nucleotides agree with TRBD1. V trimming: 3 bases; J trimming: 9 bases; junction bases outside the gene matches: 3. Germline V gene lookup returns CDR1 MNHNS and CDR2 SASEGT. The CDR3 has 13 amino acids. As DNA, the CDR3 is TGTGCCAGCAGTGATGGGACAGGGTTCATTCAGTACTTC. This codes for CASSDGTGFIQYF.

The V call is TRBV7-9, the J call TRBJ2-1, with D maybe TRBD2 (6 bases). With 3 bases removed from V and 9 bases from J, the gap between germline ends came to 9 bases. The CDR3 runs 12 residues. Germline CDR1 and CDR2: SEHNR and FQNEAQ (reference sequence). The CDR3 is CASSLMGGEQFF. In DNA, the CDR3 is TGTGCCAGCAGCTTGATGGGGGGTGAGCAGTTCTTC.

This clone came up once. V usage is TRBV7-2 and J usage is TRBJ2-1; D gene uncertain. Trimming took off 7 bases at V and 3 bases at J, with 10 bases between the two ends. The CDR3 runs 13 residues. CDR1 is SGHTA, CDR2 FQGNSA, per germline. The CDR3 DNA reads TGTGCCAGCACCGCTTTGGGCTACAATGAGCAGTTCTTC. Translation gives CASTALGYNEQFF.

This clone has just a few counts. This CDR3 is CASGDGGMRETQYF. CDR3 bases: TGTGCCAGCGGAGATGGGGGGATGAGGGAGACCCAGTACTTC. The chain couples TRBV7-9 to TRBJ2-5; possible D gene TRBD2, 6 bases. The CDR3 extends over 14 amino acids. Germline assignment: CDR1 SEHNR and CDR2 FQNEAQ (reference sequence). Trimming shortened V by 8 bases and J by 5 bases, and 18 bases separated the two germline ends.

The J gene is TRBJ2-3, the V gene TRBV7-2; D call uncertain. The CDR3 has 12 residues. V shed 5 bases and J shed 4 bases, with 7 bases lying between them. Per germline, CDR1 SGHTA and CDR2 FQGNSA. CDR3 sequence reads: CASSRAADTQYF. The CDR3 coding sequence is TGTGCCAGCAGCCGGGCTGCAGATACGCAGTATTTT.

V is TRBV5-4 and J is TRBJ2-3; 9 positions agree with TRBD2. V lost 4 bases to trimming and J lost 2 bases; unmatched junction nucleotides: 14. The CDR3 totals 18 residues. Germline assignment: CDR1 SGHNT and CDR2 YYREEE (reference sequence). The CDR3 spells CASSPRHGGGGFTDTQYF. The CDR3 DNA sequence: TGTGCCAGCAGCCCGCGGCACGGCGGGGGGGGATTCACAGATACGCAGTATTTT.

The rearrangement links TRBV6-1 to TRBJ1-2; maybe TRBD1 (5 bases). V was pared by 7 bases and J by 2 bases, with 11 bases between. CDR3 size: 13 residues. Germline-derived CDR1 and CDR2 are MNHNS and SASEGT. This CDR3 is CASIAGLNYGYTF. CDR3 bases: TGTGCCAGCATCGCAGGGTTGAACTATGGCTACACCTTC.

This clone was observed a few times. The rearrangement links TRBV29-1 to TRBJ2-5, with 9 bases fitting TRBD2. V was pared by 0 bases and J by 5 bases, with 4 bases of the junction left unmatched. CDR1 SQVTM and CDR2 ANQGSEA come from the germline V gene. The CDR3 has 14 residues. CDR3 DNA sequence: TGCAGCGTTGAAGAAGCGGGGGGCCCCGAGACCCAGTACTTC. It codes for CSVEEAGGPETQYF.

This CDR3 reads CSVEWDREDSYEQYF. CDR3 sequence (DNA): TGCAGCGTTGAGTGGGACAGGGAGGACTCCTACGAGCAGTACTTC. The chain is built from TRBV29-1 and TRBJ2-5; 9 bases line up with TRBD1. Matching the DNA end better, TRBJ2-7 makes the J call doubtful. Germline CDR1 reads SQVTM; CDR2 reads ANQGSEA. This CDR3 has 15 amino acids.